This T cell receptor beta chain was documented in a study of early T cells in non-severe SARS-CoV-2 infection. Overall study context: RNA in bulk from unsorted whole blood was sequenced, and chains were unpaired. General observations from the study: Private and CD4 specificities were missed by VDJdb matching, which favored anti-spike CD8 responses.

The CDR3 is made up of 18 amino acids. Germline CDR1 reads SGHNT; CDR2 reads YENEEA. Trimming cost V 4 bases and J 2 bases, with 21 bases left between them. This clonotype has just a few counts. What it binds is unknown. As part of library construction, unique molecular identifiers were attached to individual cDNA molecules. TCRdb reprocessed the 5' RACE reads via MiXCR and lists one record per CDR3 protein. The sample includes roughly 70,000 distinct CDR3 sequences, 13% of them seen just once. The receptor was derived from an adult who was a healthcare worker with PCR-confirmed SARS-CoV-2 infection or an uninfected control (not recorded which). The chain recombines TRBV11-3 with TRBJ2-1; TRBD2 might be the D (6 bases). The sample was whole blood. CDR3 DNA sequence: TGTGCCAGCAGCTCCCGGGGCCTAGCGAAGGTCCCCTACAATGAGCAGTTCTTC. It translates to CASSSRGLAKVPYNEQFF.